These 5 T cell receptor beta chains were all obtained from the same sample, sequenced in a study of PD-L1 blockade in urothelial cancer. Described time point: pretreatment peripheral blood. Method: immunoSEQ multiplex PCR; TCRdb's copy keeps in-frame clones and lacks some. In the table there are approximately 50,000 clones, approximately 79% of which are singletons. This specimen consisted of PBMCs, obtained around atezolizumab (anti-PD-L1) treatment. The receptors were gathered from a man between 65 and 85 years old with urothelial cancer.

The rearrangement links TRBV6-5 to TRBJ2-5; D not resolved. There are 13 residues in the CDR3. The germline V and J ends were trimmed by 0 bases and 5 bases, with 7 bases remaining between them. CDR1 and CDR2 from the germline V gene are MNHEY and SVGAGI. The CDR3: CASSYSAGETQYF. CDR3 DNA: TGTGCCAGCAGTTACTCAGCCGGGGAGACCCAGTACTTC.

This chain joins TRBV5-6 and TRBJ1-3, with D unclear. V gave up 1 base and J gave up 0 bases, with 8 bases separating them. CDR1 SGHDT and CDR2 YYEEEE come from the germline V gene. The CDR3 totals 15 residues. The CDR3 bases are TGTGCCAGCAGCTTGAGAGGTACCTCTGGAAACACCATATATTTT. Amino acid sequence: CASSLRGTSGNTIYF.

This CDR3 reads CASSSGQGRETQYF. In DNA, the CDR3 is TGTGCCAGCAGCTCAGGACAGGGGAGAGAGACCCAGTACTTC. The J gene is TRBJ2-5, the V gene TRBV7-8; 9 nucleotides agree with TRBD1. In germline, CDR1 is SGHVS, CDR2 FQNEAQ. The CDR3 runs to 14 residues. V was pared by 4 bases and J by 4 bases, with 4 bases of the junction left unmatched.

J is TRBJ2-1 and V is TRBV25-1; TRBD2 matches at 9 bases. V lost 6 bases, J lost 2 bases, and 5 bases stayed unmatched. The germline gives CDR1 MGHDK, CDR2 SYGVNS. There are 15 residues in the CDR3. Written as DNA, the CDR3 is TGTGCCAGCAGCCCTGGCGGGAGGGCCTACAATGAGCAGTTCTTC. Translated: CASSPGGRAYNEQFF.

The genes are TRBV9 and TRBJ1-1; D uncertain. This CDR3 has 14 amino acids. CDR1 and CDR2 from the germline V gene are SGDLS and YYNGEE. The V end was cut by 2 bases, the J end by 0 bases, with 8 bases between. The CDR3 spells CASSVSTMNTEAFF. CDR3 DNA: TGTGCCAGCAGCGTCAGTACCATGAACACTGAAGCTTTCTTT. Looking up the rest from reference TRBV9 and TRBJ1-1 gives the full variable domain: DSGVTQTPKHLITATGQRVTLRCSPRSGDLSVYWYQQSLDQGLQFLIQYYNGEERAKGNILERFSAQQFPDLHSELNLSSLELGDSALYFCASSVSTMNTEAFFGQGTRLTVV.